Sequencing of this T cell receptor beta chain was carried out in a study of monozygotic twins with inflammatory bowel disease. The study's findings and limits: People with IBD had fewer clonotypes in common with others than healthy twins did, especially with disease activity. Healthy co-twins exceeded IBD patients in TCRbeta diversity as measured by inverse Simpson.

About this clonotype: Its antigen remains unknown.

CDR1 and CDR2 from the germline V gene are SEHNR and FQNEAQ (reference sequence). This CDR3 has 12 amino acids. Each TCR library used roughly 3,500 ng of total RNA. In eight separate reactions per sample, cDNA was generated. TCRdb reprocessed the 5' RACE reads, with one entry per CDR3 protein and no DNA. The data include a few hundred thousand distinct CDR3 sequences; the top ten clones carry 2.6%. This TCR was sampled from a human donor with ulcerative colitis or Crohn's disease, or a healthy co-twin of an affected twin (not recorded which). The sequenced sample consisted of blood. The chain couples TRBV7-9 to TRBJ1-1; TCRdb returns TRBD1, unconfirmable since there is no DNA. CDR3 sequence: CASSLGASEAFF.